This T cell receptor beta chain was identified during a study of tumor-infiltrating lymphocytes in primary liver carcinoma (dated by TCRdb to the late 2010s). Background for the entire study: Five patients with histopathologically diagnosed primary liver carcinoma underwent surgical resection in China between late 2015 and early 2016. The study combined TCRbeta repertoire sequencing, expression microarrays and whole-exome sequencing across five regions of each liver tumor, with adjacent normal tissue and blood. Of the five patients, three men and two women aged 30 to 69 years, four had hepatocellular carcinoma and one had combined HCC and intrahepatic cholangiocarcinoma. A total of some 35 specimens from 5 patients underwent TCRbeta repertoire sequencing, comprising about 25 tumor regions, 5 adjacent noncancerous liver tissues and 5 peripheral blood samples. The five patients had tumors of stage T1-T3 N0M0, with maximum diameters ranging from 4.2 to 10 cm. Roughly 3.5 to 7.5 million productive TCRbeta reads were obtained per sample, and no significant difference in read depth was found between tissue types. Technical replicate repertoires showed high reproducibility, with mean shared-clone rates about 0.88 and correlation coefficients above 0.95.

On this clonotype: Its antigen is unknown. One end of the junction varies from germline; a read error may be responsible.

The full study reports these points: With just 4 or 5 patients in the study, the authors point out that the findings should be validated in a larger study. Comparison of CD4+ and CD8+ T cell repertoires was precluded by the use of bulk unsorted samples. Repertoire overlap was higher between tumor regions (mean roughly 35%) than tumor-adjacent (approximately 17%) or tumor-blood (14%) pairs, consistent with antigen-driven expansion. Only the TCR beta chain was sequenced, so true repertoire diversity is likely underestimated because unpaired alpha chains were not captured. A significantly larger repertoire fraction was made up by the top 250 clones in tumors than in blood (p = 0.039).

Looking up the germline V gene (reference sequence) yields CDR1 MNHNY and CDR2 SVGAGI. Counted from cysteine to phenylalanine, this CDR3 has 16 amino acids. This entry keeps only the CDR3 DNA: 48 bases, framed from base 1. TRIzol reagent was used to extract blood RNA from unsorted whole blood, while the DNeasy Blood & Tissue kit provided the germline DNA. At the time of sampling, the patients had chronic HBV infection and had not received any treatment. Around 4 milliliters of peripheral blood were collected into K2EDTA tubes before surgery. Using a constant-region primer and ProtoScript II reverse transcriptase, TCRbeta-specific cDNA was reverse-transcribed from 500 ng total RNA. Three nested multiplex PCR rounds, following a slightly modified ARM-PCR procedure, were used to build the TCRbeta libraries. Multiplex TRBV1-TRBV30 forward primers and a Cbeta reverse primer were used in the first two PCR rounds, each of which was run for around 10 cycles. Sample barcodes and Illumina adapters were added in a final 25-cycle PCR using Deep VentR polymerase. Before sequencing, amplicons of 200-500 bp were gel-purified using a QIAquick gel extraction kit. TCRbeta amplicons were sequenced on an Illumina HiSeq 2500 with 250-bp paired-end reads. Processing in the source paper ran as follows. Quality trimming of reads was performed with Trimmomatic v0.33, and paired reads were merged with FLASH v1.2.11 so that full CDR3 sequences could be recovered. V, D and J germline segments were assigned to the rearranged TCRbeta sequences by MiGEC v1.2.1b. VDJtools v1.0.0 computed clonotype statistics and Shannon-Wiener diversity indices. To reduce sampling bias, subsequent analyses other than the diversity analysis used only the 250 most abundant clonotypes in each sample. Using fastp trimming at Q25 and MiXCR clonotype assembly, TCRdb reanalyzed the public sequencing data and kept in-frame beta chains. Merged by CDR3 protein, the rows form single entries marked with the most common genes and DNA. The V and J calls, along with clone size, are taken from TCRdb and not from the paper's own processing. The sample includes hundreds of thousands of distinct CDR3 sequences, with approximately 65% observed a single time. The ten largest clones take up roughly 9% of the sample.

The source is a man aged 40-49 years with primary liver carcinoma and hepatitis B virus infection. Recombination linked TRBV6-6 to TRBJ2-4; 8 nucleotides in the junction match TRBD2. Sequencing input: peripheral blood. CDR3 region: CTSRTYTGGDKNIQYF. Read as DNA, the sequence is TGTACCAGCAGAACCTATACGGGGGGGGACAAAAACATTCAGTACTTC.